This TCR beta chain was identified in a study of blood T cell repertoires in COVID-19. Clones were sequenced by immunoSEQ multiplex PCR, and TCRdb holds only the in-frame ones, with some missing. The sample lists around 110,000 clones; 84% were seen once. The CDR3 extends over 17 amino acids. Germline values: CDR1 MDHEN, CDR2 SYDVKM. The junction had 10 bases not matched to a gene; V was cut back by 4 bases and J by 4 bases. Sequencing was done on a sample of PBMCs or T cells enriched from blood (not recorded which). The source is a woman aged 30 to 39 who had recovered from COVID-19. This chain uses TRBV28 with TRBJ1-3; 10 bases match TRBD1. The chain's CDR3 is CASSSQGPGQGGNTIYF. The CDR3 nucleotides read TGTGCCAGCAGTTCCCAAGGACCGGGACAGGGGGGAAACACCATATATTTT.